This T cell receptor beta chain came from a study of cytomegalovirus exposure and HLA in healthy donors. With 60 Vbeta and 13 Jbeta primers, the PCR was carried out. Here immunoSEQ multiplex PCR was the method, and the copy in TCRdb shows in-frame clones only, minus some. Among fewer than 200,000 clones, about 85% were seen once, and the ten largest hold roughly 2.2%. Sequenced input: PBMCs. This receptor was obtained from a man between 18 and 29 years old in good health and CMV-seropositive.

This CDR3 reads CASSQVHREQFF. The CDR3 DNA follows: TGCGCCAGCAGCCAAGTTCACAGAGAGCAGTTCTTC. V gene TRBV4-3 combines with J gene TRBJ2-1; D gene ambiguous. V gave up 1 base and J gave up 10 bases, with 8 bases separating them. The CDR3 is 12 amino acids. CDR1 LGHNA and CDR2 YSLEER come from the germline V gene.